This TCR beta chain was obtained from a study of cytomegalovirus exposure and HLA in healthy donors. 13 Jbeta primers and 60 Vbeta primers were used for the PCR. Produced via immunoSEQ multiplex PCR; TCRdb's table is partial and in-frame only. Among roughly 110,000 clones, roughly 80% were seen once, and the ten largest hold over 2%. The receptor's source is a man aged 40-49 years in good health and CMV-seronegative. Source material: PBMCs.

This CDR3 is CASSPGGRRGGYGYTF. For the CDR3, the DNA is TGTGCCAGCAGTCCGGGGGGCAGGAGAGGAGGGTATGGCTACACCTTC. This sequence joins TRBV6-6 and TRBJ1-2; TRBD1 is a possible D gene (6 bases). Germline assignment: CDR1 MNHNY and CDR2 SVGAGI (reference sequence). V was shortened by 5 bases and J by 5 bases, with 21 bases between the two germline ends. This CDR3 spans 16 amino acids.